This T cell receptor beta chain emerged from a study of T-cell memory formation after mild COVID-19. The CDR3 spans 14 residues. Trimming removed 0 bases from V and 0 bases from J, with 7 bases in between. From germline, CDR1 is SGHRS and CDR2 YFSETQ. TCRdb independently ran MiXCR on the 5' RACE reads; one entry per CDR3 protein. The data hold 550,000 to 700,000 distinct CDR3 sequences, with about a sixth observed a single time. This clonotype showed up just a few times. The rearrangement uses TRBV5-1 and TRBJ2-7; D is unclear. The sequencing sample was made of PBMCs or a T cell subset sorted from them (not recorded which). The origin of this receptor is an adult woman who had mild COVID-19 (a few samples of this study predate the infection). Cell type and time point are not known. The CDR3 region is CASSLAVDSYEQYF. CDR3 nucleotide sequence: TGCGCCAGCAGCTTGGCCGTCGACTCCTACGAGCAGTACTTC.